The 18 T cell receptor beta chains below were found in one sample sequenced in a study of cytomegalovirus exposure and HLA in healthy donors. Sequencing used immunoSEQ multiplex PCR; TCRdb keeps in-frame clones, though not all of them. The sample carries over 250,000 clones, about nine tenths recorded once. Sequencing input: PBMCs. Every receptor here comes from a woman younger than 45 in good health and CMV-seropositive.

In this sample, this clone turned up once. The V and J genes are TRBV9 and TRBJ1-1; D is unclear. The length of the CDR3 is 13 residues. The germline V and J ends were trimmed by 0 bases and 6 bases, with 9 bases remaining between them. The V gene's germline CDR1 is SGDLS and CDR2 YYNGEE. The CDR3 sequence: CASSVGALAEAFF. The CDR3 nucleotides are TGTGCCAGCAGCGTAGGAGCCCTCGCTGAAGCTTTCTTT.

The rearrangement uses TRBV5-6 and TRBJ2-2; 7 bases map to TRBD1. V trimming: 4 bases; J trimming: 9 bases; junction bases outside the gene matches: 6. This CDR3 is built from 13 residues. From germline, CDR1 is SGHDT and CDR2 YYEEEE. CDR3 amino acids: CASSPGTVRELFF. DNA for the CDR3: TGTGCCAGCAGCCCCGGGACAGTCCGGGAGCTGTTTTTT.

The chain joins TRBV2 to TRBJ2-5; possibly TRBD1 for D (5 bases). This CDR3 is built from 16 residues. Germline loops: CDR1 SNHLY, CDR2 FYNNEI. Trimming pared 3 bases from V and 1 base from J, leaving 15 bases between. CDR3 loop: CASSDRVQLLQETQYF. The CDR3 region has the DNA TGTGCCAGCAGTGACAGGGTCCAGTTGCTCCAAGAGACCCAGTACTTC.

The V call is TRBV28, the J call TRBJ1-5; D gene uncertain. The CDR3 runs 16 residues. The germline V and J ends were trimmed by 4 bases and 0 bases, with 13 bases remaining between them. CDR1 MDHEN and CDR2 SYDVKM come from the germline V gene. CDR3 in DNA: TGTGCCAGCAGTTATGAAAGAGCTGGTAGCAATCAGCCCCAGCATTTT. Amino acids: CASSYERAGSNQPQHF.

The CDR3 spells CASSPNYYEQYF. CDR3 DNA sequence: TGTGCCAGCAGTCCGAATTACTACGAGCAGTACTTC. The chain combines TRBV27 with TRBJ2-7; no clear D gene. Deletions cut 5 bases from V and 3 bases from J, with 8 bases between. CDR1 is MNHEY, CDR2 SMNVEV, per germline (reference sequence). CDR3 size: 12 residues.

The chain joins TRBV30 to TRBJ1-5; 8 nucleotides line up with TRBD1. Germline V gene data show CDR1 as GTSNPN and CDR2 as SVGIG (reference sequence). The CDR3 totals 13 residues. V trimming: 5 bases; J trimming: 1 base; junction bases outside the gene matches: 1. In DNA form, the CDR3 reads TGTGCCTGGGACAGGGGAAGCAATCAGCCCCAGCATTTT. Translation gives CAWDRGSNQPQHF.

The chain combines TRBV27 with TRBJ2-7; TRBD2 aligns across 7 bases. The germline V gene has CDR1 MNHEY and CDR2 SMNVEV (reference sequence). V shed 10 bases, J shed 0 bases, and the junction held 12 bases outside the gene matches. The CDR3 covers 15 residues. The CDR3 nucleotides are TGTGCCACGTTTGGGAGGGCGGGAAGCTCCTACGAGCAGTACTTC. Its protein is CATFGRAGSSYEQYF.

J is TRBJ1-5 and V is TRBV27; 12 bases agree with TRBD1. From germline, CDR1 is MNHEY and CDR2 SMNVEV (reference sequence). V lost 2 bases to trimming and J lost 2 bases; unmatched junction nucleotides: 4. This CDR3 is 17 amino acids long. CDR3 sequence: CASSLGTGGAGNQPQHF. As DNA, the CDR3 is TGTGCCAGCAGTTTAGGGACAGGGGGCGCGGGCAATCAGCCCCAGCATTTT.

The chain links TRBV18 to TRBJ2-4; possible D gene TRBD2, 6 bases. V gave up 0 bases and J gave up 1 base, with 10 bases separating them. The germline gives CDR1 KGHSH, CDR2 LQKENI. This CDR3 contains 16 residues. The CDR3 is CASSPPGLAAKNIQYF. The CDR3 DNA is TGTGCCAGCTCACCACCCGGGCTAGCGGCCAAAAACATTCAGTACTTC.

The chain carries TRBV6-5 and TRBJ2-7; a weak D match, TRBD2 (6 bases). Germline V gives CDR1 MNHEY, CDR2 SVGAGI. CDR3 size: 16 residues. Trimming took 4 bases from V and 0 from J, leaving 16 bases between them. DNA for the CDR3: TGTGCCAGCAGTTTCTGGGCGGGAACCTCCTCCTACGAGCAGTACTTC. Its protein product is CASSFWAGTSSYEQYF.

The CDR3 is CAWQRGTQYF. The CDR3 nucleotides read TGTGCCTGGCAGAGAGGGACCCAGTACTTC. J is TRBJ2-5 and V is TRBV30; D call uncertain. Trimming cost V 5 bases and J 7 bases, with 8 bases left between them. This CDR3 region has 10 residues. Germline CDR1 reads GTSNPN; CDR2 reads SVGIG (reference sequence).

The V and J genes are TRBV5-1 and TRBJ2-3; D could derive from TRBD1 or TRBD2 (5 bases each). This CDR3 is 15 amino acids long. CDR1 and CDR2 from the germline V gene are SGHRS and YFSETQ. V was clipped by 4 bases and J by 2 bases, with 14 bases between them. CDR3 in amino acids: CASSIAGASTDTQYF. The DNA of the CDR3 is TGCGCCAGCAGCATCGCCGGGGCGTCCACAGATACGCAGTATTTT. Filled out from reference TRBV5-1 and TRBJ2-3, the complete variable domain reads KAGVTQTPRYLIKTRGQQVTLSCSPISGHRSVSWYQQTPGQGLQFLFEYFSETQRNKGNFPGRFSGRQFSNSRSEMNVSTLELGDSALYLCASSIAGASTDTQYFGPGTRLTVL.

The chain uses TRBV4-3 and TRBJ2-5, with D perhaps matching TRBD1 (6 bases). Germline values: CDR1 LGHNA, CDR2 YSLEER. The CDR3 contains 16 residues. Trimming left V 1 base short and J 1 base short, with 13 bases between. In nucleotides, the CDR3 is TGCGCCAGCAGCCAAGCCCCTCGGACAGCCCAAGAGACCCAGTACTTC. Translation gives CASSQAPRTAQETQYF.

The rearrangement uses TRBV29-1 and TRBJ2-4, with 12 bases that match TRBD1. The CDR3 is made up of 13 amino acids. With V trimmed by 8 bases and J by 9 bases, 8 bases remained unmatched. The germline gives CDR1 SQVTM, CDR2 ANQGSEA. The chain's CDR3 is CSSSTGQGAIQYF. DNA for the CDR3: TGCAGCTCAAGCACGGGACAGGGGGCCATTCAGTACTTC.

The chain recombines TRBV7-3 with TRBJ2-3, with D perhaps TRBD1 or TRBD2 (6 bases each). This CDR3 has 15 amino acids. Trimming removed 5 bases from V and 2 bases from J, with 14 bases in between. CDR1 is SGHTA and CDR2 is FQGTGA in the germline V gene. CDR3 sequence: CASSPGAALTDTQYF. CDR3 in DNA: TGTGCCAGCAGCCCGGGGGCGGCACTCACAGATACGCAGTATTTT. The variable domain in full, with the rest retrieved from reference TRBV7-3 and TRBJ2-3, is GAGVSQTPSNKVTEKGKYVELRCDPISGHTALYWYRQSLGQGPEFLIYFQGTGAADDSGLPNDRFFAVRPEGSVSTLKIQRTERGDSAVYLCASSPGAALTDTQYFGPGTRLTVL.

In its sample, this clone was seen a few times. V gene TRBV4-1 combines with J gene TRBJ2-7, with D hard to call. V was cut by 0 bases and J by 0 bases, with 9 bases left in between. The germline V gene encodes CDR1 MGHRA and CDR2 YSYEKL. The CDR3 consists of 15 residues. CDR3 coding DNA: TGCGCCAGCAGCCAAGATGAGATATCCTCCTACGAGCAGTACTTC. It translates to CASSQDEISSYEQYF.

The chain carries TRBV5-6 and TRBJ2-7, with TRBD1 matching over 9 bases. In germline, CDR1 is SGHDT, CDR2 YYEEEE. This CDR3 has 12 amino acids. The V gene end was trimmed by 3 bases and the J gene end by 7 bases; junction bases not matched to a gene: 2. The CDR3, as DNA: TGTGCCAGCAGCTCGACAGGGGGTGAGCAGTACTTC. It is translated as CASSSTGGEQYF.

V usage is TRBV6-4 and J usage is TRBJ2-7; the match to TRBD1 covers 10 bases. The CDR3 covers 15 residues. The germline V gene has CDR1 MRHNA and CDR2 SNTAGT. V dropped 7 bases and J dropped 5; count of bases not matched to a gene: 11. CDR3 protein: CASILGTGDSDEQYF. The CDR3 DNA is TGTGCCAGCATCCTCGGGACAGGGGACTCGGACGAGCAGTACTTC.